A single TCR beta chain is shown here with its context. Its antigen is currently unknown. The germline CDR1 and CDR2 sequences are KGHSH and LQKENI. CDR3 length equals 15 residues. V shed 2 bases and J shed 4 bases, with 14 bases lying between them. Stated time point: sample taken at primary tumor resection. Whole RNA came from tumor, nontumor lung or frozen PBMC and was sequenced without being sorted. TCRdb independently ran MiXCR on the 5' RACE reads; one entry per CDR3 protein. Among over 10,000 distinct CDR3 sequences listed, about a sixth were seen once. The data stem from a study of spatial heterogeneity in lung cancer. Overall study results and limits: Resection saw ubiquitous expanded tumor TCRs appear in blood more than follow-up did.

The sample in question was PBMCs, obtained at surgery. The sequence was collected from a male donor with early-stage non-small cell lung cancer. This chain connects TRBV18 to TRBJ1-2; tentatively, D is TRBD1 (6 bases). The DNA for the CDR3 is TGTGCCAGCTCACCAGAGACCGGGACACGCTATGGCTACACCTTC. Its translation is CASSPETGTRYGYTF. Complete variable domain (other parts from reference TRBV18 and TRBJ1-2): NAGVMQNPRHLVRRRGQEARLRCSPMKGHSHVYWYRQLPEEGLKFMVYLQKENIIDESGMPKERFSAEFPKEGPSILRIQQVVRGDSAAYFCASSPETGTRYGYTFGSGTRLTVV.